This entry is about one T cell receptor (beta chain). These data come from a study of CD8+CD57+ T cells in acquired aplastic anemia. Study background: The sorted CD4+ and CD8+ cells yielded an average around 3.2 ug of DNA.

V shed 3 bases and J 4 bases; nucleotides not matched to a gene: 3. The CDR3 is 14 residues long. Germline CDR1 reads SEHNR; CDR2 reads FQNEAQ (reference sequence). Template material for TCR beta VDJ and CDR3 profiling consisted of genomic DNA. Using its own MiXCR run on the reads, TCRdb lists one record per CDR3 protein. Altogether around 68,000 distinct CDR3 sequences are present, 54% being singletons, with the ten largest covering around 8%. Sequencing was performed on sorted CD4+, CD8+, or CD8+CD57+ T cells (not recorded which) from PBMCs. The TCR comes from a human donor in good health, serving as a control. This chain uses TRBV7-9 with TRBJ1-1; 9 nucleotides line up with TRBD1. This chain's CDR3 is CASSLGQGITEAFF. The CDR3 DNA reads TGTGCCAGCAGCTTGGGACAGGGAATCACTGAAGCTTTCTTT.